Below are 20 T cell receptor beta chains sequenced from a single sample in a study of control samples from healthy donors and cancer patients. Profiling relied on immunoSEQ multiplex PCR, and the TCRdb table lists in-frame clones only, not all of them. The sample has 150,000 or so clones, around 90% seen once. Sequencing input: blood. These receptors originate from a man younger than 45 in good health.

The V and J genes are TRBV11-1 and TRBJ2-7; 7 nucleotides match TRBD1. This CDR3 comprises 15 residues. Germline values: CDR1 SGHAT, CDR2 FQDESV (reference sequence). Trimming took 7 bases from V and 5 from J; bases not matched to a gene: 14. CDR3 sequence reads: CASTEPRRGPHEQYF. CDR3 bases: TGTGCCAGCACCGAACCCCGAAGGGGGCCCCACGAGCAGTACTTC.

The J gene is TRBJ1-2, the V gene TRBV6-5; D gene ambiguous. CDR3 length equals 14 residues. V lost 5 bases and J lost 3, with 13 bases in between. CDR1 is MNHEY and CDR2 is SVGAGI in the germline V gene. The CDR3 loop reads CASSTTRADYGYTF. The CDR3 coding sequence is TGTGCCAGCAGTACGACCCGGGCAGACTATGGCTACACCTTC.

V is TRBV6-6 and J is TRBJ2-7, with D perhaps matching TRBD1 or TRBD2 (5 bases each). In germline, CDR1 is MNHNY, CDR2 SVGAGI (reference sequence). The ends were cut back, 7 bases at V and 9 bases at J, with 25 bases in the middle. This CDR3 contains 15 residues. CDR3 sequence (DNA): TGTGCCAGCACCCTGAAGGGGCAGGCGGGCTTTGGGCAGTACTTC. Protein: CASTLKGQAGFGQYF.

This clone was seen only a few times. The V gene is TRBV11-2, the J gene TRBJ2-6, with 9 bases lining up with TRBD1. With V trimmed by 3 bases and J by 2 bases, 5 bases remained unmatched. CDR3 length equals 17 residues. Germline V lookup: CDR1 SGHAT, CDR2 FQNNGV. The CDR3 DNA follows: TGTGCCAGCAGCTTGAGGACAGGGGTAGCTGGGGCCAACGTCCTGACTTTC. It specifies CASSLRTGVAGANVLTF.

This chain connects TRBV5-8 to TRBJ2-7; TRBD1 matches at 9 bases. This CDR3 region has 15 residues. In germline, CDR1 is SGHTS, CDR2 YDEGEE. J gave up 4 bases and V 3 bases, and 8 bases lay outside the gene matches. The CDR3 spells CASSSGDRVRYEQYF. CDR3 nucleotide sequence: TGTGCCAGCAGCTCTGGGGACAGGGTTCGATACGAGCAGTACTTC.

The rearrangement links TRBV4-2 to TRBJ2-1; weak D call: TRBD2 (5 bases). This CDR3 contains 16 residues. V lost 0 bases and J 0 bases, leaving 9 bases between the germline ends. Germline lookup yields CDR1 LGHNA and CDR2 YNFKEQ. The CDR3 is CASSQDVGSSYNEQFF. The CDR3 nucleotides are TGTGCCAGCAGCCAAGATGTGGGGAGCTCCTACAATGAGCAGTTCTTC.

The chain employs TRBV6-5 and TRBJ1-6; 7 positions match TRBD1. This CDR3 has 13 residues. V gave up 6 bases and J gave up 7 bases; unmatched junction bases: 3. CDR1 and CDR2 (germline): MNHEY, SVGAGI. CDR3: CASRNRGNSPLHF. The CDR3 DNA is TGTGCCAGCAGGAACAGGGGAAATTCACCCCTCCACTTT.

This chain links TRBV4-1 with TRBJ1-2; D gene unclear. V was cut by 1 base and J by 12 bases, with 18 bases left in between. Germline CDR1 is MGHRA and CDR2 is YSYEKL. The CDR3 spans 14 residues. CDR3 amino acids: CASSQVQDSSMNTF. The DNA for the CDR3 is TGCGCCAGCAGCCAAGTCCAAGACTCCTCAATGAACACCTTC.

This chain links TRBV5-6 with TRBJ1-2; D gene ambiguous. The CDR3 has 17 residues. Germline assignment: CDR1 SGHDT and CDR2 YYEEEE. Trimming stripped 1 base from V and 3 bases from J, with 19 bases between. The CDR3 is CASSLSQAVALYYGYTF. CDR3 nucleotides: TGTGCCAGCAGCTTGTCTCAGGCCGTCGCACTTTACTATGGCTACACCTTC.

The rearrangement links TRBV7-9 to TRBJ2-5, with D maybe TRBD1 (6 bases). This CDR3 spans 16 amino acids. Germline values: CDR1 SEHNR, CDR2 FQNEAQ (reference sequence). V was shortened by 5 bases and J by 2 bases, with 18 bases between the two germline ends. In DNA form, the CDR3 reads TGTGCCAGCAGCACTCCCGGGACAATGGATCAAGAGACCCAGTACTTC. This encodes CASSTPGTMDQETQYF.

This rearrangement joins TRBV30 to TRBJ1-1; D unresolved. The germline V gene encodes CDR1 GTSNPN and CDR2 SVGIG (reference sequence). The V end was cut by 0 bases, the J end by 1 base, with 9 bases between. This CDR3 is built from 14 residues. The CDR3 region has the DNA TGTGCCTGGAGTGTCTACACTGGGAACACTGAAGCTTTCTTT. As protein: CAWSVYTGNTEAFF. Using reference TRBV30 and TRBJ1-1 for the parts outside the CDR3, the full variable domain is SQTIHQWPATLVQPVGSPLSLECTVEGTSNPNLYWYRQAAGRGLQLLFYSVGIGQISSEVPQNLSASRPQDRQFILSSKKLLLSDSGFYLCAWSVYTGNTEAFFGQGTRLTVV.

The CDR3 loop reads CASSRRGDRGLTSEAFF. The CDR3 bases are TGTGCCAGCAGTCGTAGAGGGGACAGGGGATTAACGTCTGAAGCTTTCTTT. The J gene is TRBJ1-1, the V gene TRBV9; 10 positions match TRBD1. CDR1 is SGDLS, CDR2 YYNGEE, per germline. This CDR3 has 17 residues. V gave up 5 bases and J gave up 6 bases; unmatched junction bases: 16. Together with reference TRBV9 and TRBJ1-1, the CDR3 gives the full variable domain: DSGVTQTPKHLITATGQRVTLRCSPRSGDLSVYWYQQSLDQGLQFLIQYYNGEERAKGNILERFSAQQFPDLHSELNLSSLELGDSALYFCASSRRGDRGLTSEAFFGQGTRLTVV.

This chain connects TRBV5-1 to TRBJ2-3; 10 bases match TRBD1. With V trimmed by 5 bases and J by 4 bases, 7 bases remained unmatched. The CDR3 has 15 amino acids. Germline V gene sequence: CDR1 SGHRS, CDR2 YFSETQ. This CDR3 reads CASREGQGWSDTQYF. The CDR3 DNA is TGCGCCAGCAGAGAGGGACAGGGGTGGTCAGATACGCAGTATTTT.

The chain combines TRBV7-9 with TRBJ2-3; maybe TRBD2 (5 bases). Trimming shortened V by 5 bases and J by 8 bases, and 8 bases separated the two germline ends. From germline, CDR1 is SEHNR and CDR2 FQNEAQ (reference sequence). CDR3 length equals 11 residues. CDR3 nucleotide sequence: TGTGCCAGCAGCCCCGAGGGTACGCAGTATTTT. This sequence encodes CASSPEGTQYF.

The CDR3 nucleotides are TGTGCCAGCAGCCAAGAGGGGGCGGTTAGCTATGGCTACACCTTC. Protein sequence: CASSQEGAVSYGYTF. V gene TRBV3-1 (or the pseudogene TRBV3-2) combines with J gene TRBJ1-2; D may be TRBD1 (6 bases). The CDR3 totals 15 residues. Trimming removed 0 bases from V and 4 bases from J, with 12 bases in between. Germline V gives CDR1 LGHDT, CDR2 YNNKEL (reference sequence).

The DNA for the CDR3 is TGTGCCAGCCTCATGGGGAGCGGGGGCCCCTACGAGCAGTACTTC. Encoded protein: CASLMGSGGPYEQYF. This chain uses TRBV7-2 with TRBJ2-7; TRBD2 matches at 8 bases. The germline CDR1 and CDR2 sequences are SGHTA and FQGNSA. This CDR3 has 15 amino acids. J gave up 2 bases and V 8 bases, and 11 bases lay outside the gene matches. The full variable domain, its missing parts supplied by reference TRBV7-2 and TRBJ2-7, is GAGVSQSPSNKVTEKGKDVELRCDPISGHTALYWYRQSLGQGLEFLIYFQGNSAPDKSGLPSDRFSAERTGGSVSTLTIQRTQQEDSAVYLCASLMGSGGPYEQYFGPGTRLTVT.

The J gene is TRBJ2-1, the V gene TRBV11-3, with 8 bases that match TRBD2. This CDR3 is built from 15 residues. V shed 3 bases and J 8 bases; nucleotides not matched to a gene: 9. Germline CDR1 reads SGHNT; CDR2 reads YENEEA. CDR3 in DNA: TGTGCCAGCAGCTTCCGGGGGGGCTATAGTGATGAGCAGTTCTTC. It translates to CASSFRGGYSDEQFF.

This chain connects TRBV2 to TRBJ2-3, with 14 bases identical to TRBD2. The germline V gene encodes CDR1 SNHLY and CDR2 FYNNEI. J gave up 2 bases and V 3 bases, and 10 bases lay outside the gene matches. The CDR3 is made up of 19 amino acids. As DNA, the CDR3 is TGTGCCAGCAGTGACACCGGACTAGCGGGGGGCCTCGTCACAGATACGCAGTATTTT. Translated, it gives CASSDTGLAGGLVTDTQYF.

The chain is built from TRBV10-3 and TRBJ2-7, with 15 bases fitting TRBD2. The CDR3 is made up of 16 amino acids. Germline V gene sequence: CDR1 ENHRY, CDR2 SYGVKD. Germline trimming cut 3 bases from V and 3 bases from J; bases unmatched to any gene: 3. CDR3: CAISDGTSGGLYEQYF. The CDR3 DNA reads TGTGCCATCAGTGATGGGACTAGCGGGGGGCTCTACGAGCAGTACTTC.

V is TRBV7-6 and J is TRBJ2-4; 8 bases line up with TRBD2. V lost 5 bases, J lost 0 bases, and 12 bases stayed unmatched. Germline V gene data show CDR1 as SGHVS and CDR2 as FNYEAQ. The CDR3 loop spans 18 amino acids. The CDR3 coding sequence is TGTGCCAGCAGCCCCGGGGGGGGCACATCGCGAGCCAAAAACATTCAGTACTTC. It translates to CASSPGGGTSRAKNIQYF. Full variable domain (missing parts from reference TRBV7-6 and TRBJ2-4): GAGVSQSPRYKVTKRGQDVALRCDPISGHVSLYWYRQALGQGPEFLTYFNYEAQQDKSGLPNDRFSAERPEGSISTLTIQRTEQRDSAMYRCASSPGGGTSRAKNIQYFGAGTRLSVL.